The rows below give T cell receptor beta chains drawn from one sample of a study of blood T cell repertoires in COVID-19. Some clones are missing from TCRdb's copy, which holds only in-frame ones; the method was immunoSEQ multiplex PCR. The top ten clones hold under 4.5% of a sample with about 120,000 clones, approximately 90% of them seen once. What was sequenced was peripheral blood. These receptors were collected from a man aged 55 to 70 with COVID-19, enrolled during active disease. CDR3s include the opening cysteine and the closing phenylalanine or tryptophan. D genes are given only for firm matches. Size is omitted from some rows. Given values are once, few, many or a class for expanded clones.

V: TRBV19
size: .
D: .
J: TRBJ1-1
DNA: TGTGCCAGTATAAGACACCCGGTCAACACTGAAGCTTTCTTT
CDR3: CASIRHPVNTEAFF

V: TRBV29-1
size: once
D: TRBD1
J: TRBJ2-7
DNA: TGCAGCGTTGTGGGGAACAGGGGTTCCAACGAGCAGTACTTC
CDR3: CSVVGNRGSNEQYF

V: TRBV18
size: .
D: .
J: TRBJ1-1
DNA: TGTGCCAGCTCACCACCCATCGGAGTGAACACTGAAGCTTTCTTT
CDR3: CASSPPIGVNTEAFF

V: TRBV4-2
size: .
D: .
J: TRBJ1-4
DNA: TGTGCCAGCAGCGAAGAAGACAGACAGGATGAAAAACTGTTTTTT
CDR3: CASSEEDRQDEKLFF

V: TRBV6-5
size: .
D: TRBD1
J: TRBJ1-5
DNA: TGTGCCAGCAGTTGGACAGGGGATCAGCCCCAGCATTTT
CDR3: CASSWTGDQPQHF

V: TRBV10-3
size: .
D: .
J: TRBJ1-3
DNA: TGTGCCCTCCGCATGAGCTCTGGAAACACCATATATTTT
CDR3: CALRMSSGNTIYF

V: TRBV11-1
size: few
D: .
J: TRBJ1-6
DNA: TGTGCCAGCAGCTTTTACAGGGACGGCGGGTCACCCCTCCACTTT
CDR3: CASSFYRDGGSPLHF

V: TRBV28
size: .
D: TRBD1
J: TRBJ2-5
DNA: TGTGCCAGCAGTTTTGGACAGGGGGGAAGACAAGAGACCCAGTACTTC
CDR3: CASSFGQGGRQETQYF

V: TRBV6-2/TRBV6-3
size: .
D: .
J: TRBJ2-7
DNA: TGTGCCAGCAGTTACAGCCCCCGGGACTCTCTACGCGAGCAGTACTTC
CDR3: CASSYSPRDSLREQYF

V: TRBV18
size: .
D: .
J: TRBJ2-7
DNA: TGTGCCAGCTCACGGTGGGACAAGGGATCCTACGAGCAGTACTTC
CDR3: CASSRWDKGSYEQYF

V: TRBV19
size: .
D: TRBD1
J: TRBJ2-4
DNA: TGTGCCAGTAGTTCCCCGGGACAGACTATTCAGTACTTC
CDR3: CASSSPGQTIQYF

V: TRBV29-1
size: .
D: TRBD1
J: TRBJ1-4
DNA: TGCAGCGTTGTTCGACAGGGGCAGGAAAAACTGTTTTTT
CDR3: CSVVRQGQEKLFF

V: TRBV10-3
size: .
D: .
J: TRBJ1-2
DNA: TGTGCCGCGGGGCAGATTGACTATGGCTACACCTTC
CDR3: CAAGQIDYGYTF

V: TRBV6-1
size: .
D: .
J: TRBJ1-2
DNA: TGTGCCAGCAGTGAAGTTGGAGGGGACTATGGCTACACCTTC
CDR3: CASSEVGGDYGYTF

V: TRBV19
size: .
D: .
J: TRBJ2-7
DNA: TGTGCCAGTAGTATCAACGGCTACGAGCAGTACTTC
CDR3: CASSINGYEQYF

V: TRBV5-1
size: once
D: .
J: TRBJ2-3
DNA: TGCGCCAGCAGCCCAAGACAGGTCAGCACAGATACGCAGTATTTT
CDR3: CASSPRQVSTDTQYF

V: TRBV2
size: .
D: .
J: TRBJ2-1
DNA: TGTGCCAGCAGTGGTAGCGGAACCTACAATGAGCAGTTCTTC
CDR3: CASSGSGTYNEQFF

V: TRBV6-5
size: .
D: .
J: TRBJ2-7
DNA: TGTGCCAGCAGTACGCTGGCGGGGGCGCGTGGCGAGCAGTACTTC
CDR3: CASSTLAGARGEQYF

V: TRBV19
size: .
D: .
J: TRBJ1-1
DNA: TGTGCCAGTTCCTTGTCCAGGGGCACTGAAGCTTTCTTT
CDR3: CASSLSRGTEAFF

V: TRBV7-2
size: .
D: .
J: TRBJ2-5
DNA: TGTGCCAGCAGCTTTGACACTGGTCGGGAGACCCAGTACTTC
CDR3: CASSFDTGRETQYF

V: TRBV6-6
size: .
D: TRBD2
J: TRBJ2-7
DNA: TGTGCCAGCAGTCACACTAGCGGGCGGTCCTACGAGCAGTACTTC
CDR3: CASSHTSGRSYEQYF

V: TRBV7-8
size: .
D: .
J: TRBJ1-2
DNA: TGTGCCAGCAGCTTAGCGTCCGGAGGTAACTATGGCTACACCTTC
CDR3: CASSLASGGNYGYTF

V: TRBV11-2
size: .
D: TRBD1
J: TRBJ2-7
DNA: TGTGCCAGCAGCTTAGGGCAGGGGGCGCTGGGCGAGCAGTACTTC
CDR3: CASSLGQGALGEQYF

V: TRBV6-5
size: .
D: TRBD1
J: TRBJ1-3
DNA: TGTGCCAGCAGCCAGACAGGGGTCGGAAACACCATATATTTT
CDR3: CASSQTGVGNTIYF

V: TRBV6-5
size: .
D: TRBD1
J: TRBJ1-2
DNA: TGTGCCAGCAGACCCCGGACAGGGCTAATTGCGCACACCTTC
CDR3: CASRPRTGLIAHTF